Listed here is a single TCR beta chain. Antigen specificity is unknown. One junction end does not reproduce the germline sequence, and a read error may be involved. A second PCR, run for about 7 to 11 cycles, used a sample-barcoded 5' primer plus a J-beta primer mix. TCRdb redid the calling of the 5' RACE reads with MiXCR, one entry per CDR3 protein. The sample lists 1.5 million to 2 million distinct CDR3 sequences; about 35% were seen once. The CDR3 runs to 12 residues. Germline values: CDR1 MGHDK, CDR2 SYGVNS. This entry comes from a study of blood T cells in healthy people across ages. On the study more broadly: Every two T cells gave about one barcoded beta molecule via template switching.

Broader study findings: Total diversity from one million sequenced T cells was likely underestimated.

The rearrangement joins TRBV25-1 to TRBJ2-3; a weak D match, TRBD2 (5 bases). The clonotype originates from a woman younger than 45 in good health. Sequencing used blood. The CDR3 sequence is CASSEVGDTRYF. DNA for the CDR3: TGTGCCAGCAGTGAGGTCGGGGATACGCGGTATTTT.